A selection of T cell receptor beta chains follows, all from one sample in a study of OX40 agonist ivuxolimab in advanced cancers. Sequenced by immunoSEQ multiplex PCR; TCRdb stores in-frame clones only, minus some. Of 35,000 to 45,000 clones in the sample, 80% to 90% were seen once. Specimen: CD4+ or CD8+ T cells sorted from blood, collected in a trial of the OX40 agonist ivuxolimab. These receptors all stem from an adult with an advanced solid tumor such as melanoma, head and neck, liver or kidney cancer. Both conserved end residues are trimmed from each CDR3.

j_gene: TRBJ2-5
v_gene: TRBV6-1
CDR3aa: ASSERISGREETQY

j_gene: TRBJ1-5
v_gene: TRBV6-1
CDR3aa: ASRDRRGNQPQH

j_gene: TRBJ2-3
v_gene: TRBV5-1
CDR3aa: ASSEGHNWADTQY

j_gene: TRBJ1-4
v_gene: TRBV2
CDR3aa: ASSNWGSGVEKLF

j_gene: TRBJ2-3
v_gene: TRBV18
CDR3aa: ASHRGEGRDTQY

j_gene: TRBJ1-2
v_gene: TRBV29-1
CDR3aa: SVAGTGEVRSYGYT

j_gene: TRBJ1-6
v_gene: TRBV30
CDR3aa: AWSRDVNNSPLH

j_gene: TRBJ2-7
v_gene: TRBV2
CDR3aa: ASSGYYEQY

j_gene: TRBJ1-2
v_gene: TRBV6-6
CDR3aa: ASSRSQFYGYT

j_gene: TRBJ1-2
v_gene: TRBV28
CDR3aa: ASRGQNYGYT

j_gene: TRBJ1-1
v_gene: TRBV15
CDR3aa: ATSRDRTEAF

j_gene: TRBJ2-1
v_gene: TRBV7-9
CDR3aa: ASTGGGSSYNEQF

j_gene: TRBJ2-5
v_gene: TRBV5-4
CDR3aa: ASRYGQEGGETQY

j_gene: TRBJ1-2
v_gene: TRBV9
CDR3aa: ASSYRGSTYGYT

j_gene: TRBJ2-2
v_gene: TRBV5-1
CDR3aa: ASSGTSGNTGELF

j_gene: TRBJ2-3
v_gene: TRBV18
CDR3aa: ASSPGRGATDTQY

j_gene: TRBJ1-3
v_gene: TRBV6-1
CDR3aa: ASSEAEAGRAGNTIY

j_gene: TRBJ1-3
v_gene: TRBV6-5
CDR3aa: ASSGTESGNTIY

j_gene: TRBJ1-6
v_gene: TRBV7-2
CDR3aa: ASSLVSGNNSPLH

j_gene: TRBJ2-5
v_gene: TRBV28
CDR3aa: ASSFRTGLTETQY

j_gene: TRBJ2-4
v_gene: TRBV28
CDR3aa: ASSLMGSLAKNIQY

j_gene: TRBJ2-1
v_gene: TRBV5-4
CDR3aa: ASTPGGEEQYNEQF

j_gene: TRBJ2-5
v_gene: TRBV4-3
CDR3aa: ASSQGQGWETQY

j_gene: TRBJ1-1
v_gene: TRBV18
CDR3aa: ASSLDGNTEAF

j_gene: TRBJ1-1
v_gene: TRBV4-1
CDR3aa: ASSQVVRSEAF

j_gene: TRBJ2-1
v_gene: TRBV2
CDR3aa: ASSQTSAYNEQF

j_gene: TRBJ2-5
v_gene: TRBV11-2
CDR3aa: ASSRGTAQETQY

j_gene: TRBJ1-1
v_gene: TRBV10-1
CDR3aa: ASSEGGGEMNTEAF

j_gene: TRBJ2-5
v_gene: TRBV5-1
CDR3aa: ASKEGAETQY

j_gene: TRBJ2-3
v_gene: TRBV7-2
CDR3aa: ASSWSPDTDTQY

j_gene: TRBJ1-3
v_gene: TRBV6-6
CDR3aa: ASSSTGSSGNTIY

j_gene: TRBJ2-2
v_gene: TRBV7-9
CDR3aa: ASRRRGAGTGELF

j_gene: TRBJ1-1
v_gene: TRBV18
CDR3aa: ASSRGGTGNTEAF

j_gene: TRBJ1-1
v_gene: TRBV27
CDR3aa: ASSGRGDRARWTEAF

j_gene: TRBJ2-1
v_gene: TRBV29-1
CDR3aa: SVGTSGENEQF

j_gene: TRBJ2-3
v_gene: TRBV7-3
CDR3aa: ASSLGRNTDTQY

j_gene: TRBJ1-4
v_gene: TRBV19
CDR3aa: ASSISGQYATNEKLF

j_gene: TRBJ2-3
v_gene: TRBV9
CDR3aa: ASSANPWLLGTDTQY

j_gene: TRBJ1-5
v_gene: TRBV6-1
CDR3aa: ASRVSSNQPQH

j_gene: TRBJ1-2
v_gene: TRBV5-4
CDR3aa: ASSLAAGQEGYGYT

j_gene: TRBJ1-5
v_gene: TRBV19
CDR3aa: ASSITGGSNQPQH

j_gene: TRBJ2-5
v_gene: TRBV5-1
CDR3aa: ASSLEAIQETQY

j_gene: TRBJ2-3
v_gene: TRBV10-1
CDR3aa: ASTPGNTLTDTQY

j_gene: TRBJ1-1
v_gene: TRBV7-2
CDR3aa: ASSLVVIGQGFTEAF

j_gene: TRBJ1-2
v_gene: TRBV2
CDR3aa: ASNLGQGHGYT

j_gene: TRBJ1-2
v_gene: TRBV19
CDR3aa: ASRVSTRAYGYT

j_gene: TRBJ1-2
v_gene: TRBV6-5
CDR3aa: ASSSPAGECGYT

j_gene: TRBJ1-5
v_gene: TRBV7-2
CDR3aa: ASSIRGPQH

j_gene: TRBJ1-4
v_gene: TRBV7-2
CDR3aa: ASSLEAGRATNEKLF

j_gene: TRBJ2-3
v_gene: TRBV4-1
CDR3aa: ASSQDRGQGWTDTQY

j_gene: TRBJ1-6
v_gene: TRBV27
CDR3aa: ASSFQGNSPLH

j_gene: TRBJ2-1
v_gene: TRBV28
CDR3aa: ASSSRGAYNEQF

j_gene: TRBJ2-5
v_gene: TRBV19
CDR3aa: ASSIKFIRMQDQETQY